This TCR beta chain came from a study of T cell changes during pregnancy in multiple sclerosis. Trimming cost V 3 bases and J 5 bases; bases outside gene matches: 9. The germline V gene encodes CDR1 MGHDK and CDR2 SYGVNS. This CDR3 is built from 15 residues. The protocol was immunoSEQ multiplex PCR, while the TCRdb copy is restricted to in-frame clones and leaves out a portion. The sample consists of roughly 90,000 clones, 94% of them appearing once. Sequencing was performed on peripheral blood, taken in the third trimester of pregnancy. V and J are TRBV25-1 and TRBJ2-5, with 7 bases identical to TRBD1. This receptor was taken from a female donor with multiple sclerosis, enrolled in a pregnancy study. CDR3: CASSDPDRAWETQYF. As DNA, the CDR3 is TGTGCCAGCAGTGACCCAGACAGGGCGTGGGAGACCCAGTACTTC.